The 9 T cell receptor beta chains reported below all come from one sample, sequenced in a study of human T cells and chemical hapten exposure. Described time point: pre-sensitization, week 0. Treatment indicated: therapeutic diphenylcyclopropenone sensitization with weekly scalp DPC. TCRdb called the RACE reads again in MiXCR, with one record for every CDR3 protein. The sample has around 120,000 distinct CDR3 sequences; roughly 14% are singletons. The sequences come from whole blood, collected in connection with sensitization to the hapten diphenylcyclopropenone (DPC). Receptor source: a woman younger than 35 with alopecia areata. Some clones in this sample may be carry-over from other donors' samples.

This clonotype was detected only a few times. The CDR3 sequence is CAWRFGGAGTDTQYF. The CDR3 DNA sequence: TGTGCCTGGAGGTTTGGGGGGGCAGGTACAGATACGCAGTATTTT. The chain carries TRBV30 and TRBJ2-3, with D tentatively TRBD2 (7 bases). Germline V gives CDR1 GTSNPN, CDR2 SVGIG (reference sequence). The CDR3 is 15 residues long. Deletions cut 3 bases from V and 3 bases from J, with 16 bases between.

The chain links TRBV7-2 to TRBJ2-3, with TRBD2 matching 8 bases. CDR3 length: 15 residues. Germline V lookup: CDR1 SGHTA, CDR2 FQGNSA. V trimming: 7 bases; J trimming: 0 bases; junction bases outside the gene matches: 6. CDR3 amino acids: CASKFSGGSTDTQYF. The CDR3 bases are TGTGCCAGCAAATTCAGCGGGGGAAGCACAGATACGCAGTATTTT.

The chain couples TRBV2 to TRBJ2-5; 10 bases line up with TRBD1. The germline CDR1 and CDR2 sequences are SNHLY and FYNNEI. Trimming removed 7 bases from V and 0 bases from J; junction bases left unmatched: 8. The CDR3 is made up of 16 amino acids. The CDR3 region is CASTRTGGLYQETQYF. DNA of the CDR3: TGTGCCAGCACTAGGACAGGGGGACTGTACCAAGAGACCCAGTACTTC.

This sequence joins TRBV5-1 and TRBJ1-1; D is undetermined. Germline lookup yields CDR1 SGHRS and CDR2 YFSETQ. The CDR3 length is 13 residues. Trimming shortened V by 5 bases and J by 0 bases, and 8 bases separated the two germline ends. The CDR3: CASRNTMNTEAFF. The CDR3 DNA is TGCGCCAGCAGGAACACCATGAACACTGAAGCTTTCTTT.

This clonotype showed up just a few times. The CDR3 loop reads CSAIQGGNTGELFF. CDR3 sequence (DNA): TGCAGTGCGATACAGGGCGGGAACACCGGGGAGCTGTTTTTT. J is TRBJ2-2 and V is TRBV20-1, with D possibly matching TRBD1 (6 bases). The V and J ends lost 6 bases and 1 base respectively, with 12 bases between them. This CDR3 is 14 amino acids long. Germline loops: CDR1 DFQATT, CDR2 SNEGSKA (reference sequence).

This clonotype was seen a few times. The V call is TRBV11-3, the J call TRBJ2-2; D unresolved. CDR3 length: 13 residues. Germline CDR1 SGHNT, CDR2 YENEEA. Trimming left V 5 bases short and J 1 base short, with 5 bases between. The CDR3 DNA reads TGTGCCAGCAGCCCACAGAACACCGGGGAGCTGTTTTTT. It is translated as CASSPQNTGELFF.

The gene calls are TRBV18 and TRBJ1-5; D unresolved. The germline gives CDR1 KGHSH, CDR2 LQKENI. The CDR3 runs 16 residues. Trimming cost V 0 bases and J 2 bases, with 11 bases left between them. The CDR3 DNA reads TGTGCCAGCTCACCACCCGGTCCAAGGGGCAATCAGCCCCAGCATTTT. This encodes CASSPPGPRGNQPQHF.

This clonotype came up a few times. The V call is TRBV7-3, the J call TRBJ2-5; D uncertain. Deletions cut 6 bases from V and 5 bases from J, with 13 bases between. CDR1 is SGHTA and CDR2 is FQGTGA in the germline V gene. The CDR3 contains 13 residues. The CDR3 region is CASSLASWETQYF. CDR3 DNA sequence: TGTGCCAGCAGTCTCGCCTCCTGGGAGACCCAGTACTTC.

The J gene is TRBJ1-4, the V gene TRBV5-1; D unresolved. Germline assignment: CDR1 SGHRS and CDR2 YFSETQ. The CDR3 consists of 13 residues. Deletions cut 5 bases from V and 6 bases from J, with 11 bases between. The CDR3, as DNA: TGCGCCAGCAGGGCCGCGGTTGATGAAAAACTGTTTTTT. It translates to CASRAAVDEKLFF.